Listed below are T cell receptor beta chains from one sample, sequenced in a study of T-cell reconstitution after alpha-beta-depleted transplantation in children. TCRdb used MiXCR to reprocess the PCR reads, holding one entry per CDR3 protein. The sample lists fewer than 550,000 distinct CDR3 sequences; 9.5% to 13% were seen once. The sample in question was PBMCs from the stem cell graft donor, obtained from the stem cell graft. These receptors came from a human donor who donated a stem cell graft to a child with acute myeloid leukemia. Each CDR3 is given with its conserved first and last residue. The D gene is left open where the match is weak. For some rows the clone size is stated as once, few or many, or as a class when expanded; others skip it.

cdr3_aa: CSVGGGETQYF
cdr3_nt: TGCAGCGTCGGAGGGGGGGAGACCCAGTACTTC
cdr3_length: 11
clone_size: few
j_call: TRBJ2-5
d_call: .
v_call: TRBV29-1

cdr3_aa: CSELRGETQYF
cdr3_nt: TGCAGCGAGCTCCGCGGAGAGACCCAGTACTTC
cdr3_length: 11
clone_size: .
j_call: TRBJ2-5
d_call: .
v_call: TRBV29-1

cdr3_aa: CASSLSGYSYEQYF
cdr3_nt: TGTGCCAGCAGTTTATCTGGGTACTCCTACGAGCAGTACTTC
cdr3_length: 14
clone_size: many
j_call: TRBJ2-7
d_call: .
v_call: TRBV12-3/TRBV12-4

cdr3_aa: CASSLGEWDYEQYF
cdr3_nt: TGTGCCAGCAGCTTGGGCGAGTGGGATTACGAGCAGTACTTC
cdr3_length: 14
clone_size: few
j_call: TRBJ2-7
d_call: .
v_call: TRBV7-2

cdr3_aa: CASSLMDYDTDTQYF
cdr3_nt: TGCGCCAGCAGCTTAATGGACTATGACACAGATACGCAGTATTTT
cdr3_length: 15
clone_size: many
j_call: TRBJ2-3
d_call: .
v_call: TRBV5-1

cdr3_aa: CSARTGGSGNTIYF
cdr3_nt: TGCAGTGCTCGGACTGGGGGGTCTGGAAACACCATATATTTT
cdr3_length: 14
clone_size: .
j_call: TRBJ1-3
d_call: .
v_call: TRBV20-1

cdr3_aa: CASSAHISYNEQFF
cdr3_nt: TGTGCCAGCAGTGCCCATATCAGCTACAATGAGCAGTTCTTC
cdr3_length: 14
clone_size: few
j_call: TRBJ2-1
d_call: .
v_call: TRBV27

cdr3_aa: CAISDGGTKNQPQHF
cdr3_nt: TGTGCCATCAGTGATGGGGGGACAAAGAATCAGCCCCAGCATTTT
cdr3_length: 15
clone_size: .
j_call: TRBJ1-5
d_call: .
v_call: TRBV10-3

cdr3_aa: CASSAGRYKKLFF
cdr3_nt: TGCGCCAGCAGTGCAGGGAGGTATAAAAAACTGTTTTTT
cdr3_length: 13
clone_size: .
j_call: TRBJ1-4
d_call: .
v_call: TRBV4-3

cdr3_aa: CASSFRQGDQPQHF
cdr3_nt: TGTGCCAGCAGTTTCCGGCAGGGAGATCAGCCCCAGCATTTT
cdr3_length: 14
clone_size: many
j_call: TRBJ1-5
d_call: .
v_call: TRBV27

cdr3_aa: CASTPDRASSYTQYF
cdr3_nt: TGTGCCAGCACCCCCGACAGGGCTAGTAGCTATACGCAGTATTTT
cdr3_length: 15
clone_size: many
j_call: TRBJ2-3
d_call: TRBD1
v_call: TRBV6-1

cdr3_aa: CASSFGGLKNTEAFF
cdr3_nt: TGTGCCAGCAGCTTTGGGGGCCTGAAAAACACTGAAGCTTTCTTT
cdr3_length: 15
clone_size: few
j_call: TRBJ1-1
d_call: .
v_call: TRBV7-2

cdr3_aa: CASSRTGGDTGELFF
cdr3_nt: TGTGCCAGCAGCCGGACAGGTGGCGACACCGGGGAGCTGTTTTTT
cdr3_length: 15
clone_size: .
j_call: TRBJ2-2
d_call: TRBD1
v_call: TRBV7-9

cdr3_aa: CASSQGPPGLPSGANVLTF
cdr3_nt: TGCGCCAGCAGCCAAGGGCCCCCAGGTCTGCCCTCTGGGGCCAACGTCCTGACTTTC
cdr3_length: 19
clone_size: few
j_call: TRBJ2-6
d_call: .
v_call: TRBV4-1

cdr3_aa: CASSHGAGRHSPLHF
cdr3_nt: TGTGCCAGCAGCCACGGTGCGGGGCGCCATTCACCCCTCCACTTT
cdr3_length: 15
clone_size: .
j_call: TRBJ1-6
d_call: .
v_call: TRBV5-6

cdr3_aa: CASSLVAGAYNEQFF
cdr3_nt: TGTGCCAGCAGCTTGGTTGCGGGAGCCTACAATGAGCAGTTCTTC
cdr3_length: 15
clone_size: many
j_call: TRBJ2-1
d_call: TRBD2
v_call: TRBV5-5

cdr3_aa: CASSQPGGQETQYF
cdr3_nt: TGCGCCAGCAGCCAACCGGGGGGGCAAGAGACCCAGTACTTC
cdr3_length: 14
clone_size: many
j_call: TRBJ2-5
d_call: TRBD2
v_call: TRBV4-1

cdr3_aa: CASSQFNTDTQYF
cdr3_nt: TGTGCCAGCAGCCAATTTAACACAGATACGCAGTATTTT
cdr3_length: 13
clone_size: few
j_call: TRBJ2-3
d_call: .
v_call: TRBV3-1

cdr3_aa: CSARGTGSYEQYF
cdr3_nt: TGCAGTGCTAGAGGGACCGGGAGCTACGAGCAGTACTTC
cdr3_length: 13
clone_size: few
j_call: TRBJ2-7
d_call: .
v_call: TRBV20-1

cdr3_aa: CASIGTEDSPLHF
cdr3_nt: TGTGCCAGCATTGGGACAGAAGATTCACCCCTCCACTTT
cdr3_length: 13
clone_size: many
j_call: TRBJ1-6
d_call: TRBD1
v_call: TRBV2

cdr3_aa: CSVGGGRTRLRNEQFF
cdr3_nt: TGCAGCGTTGGAGGGGGCCGGACAAGGCTCCGTAATGAGCAGTTCTTC
cdr3_length: 16
clone_size: .
j_call: TRBJ2-1
d_call: TRBD1
v_call: TRBV29-1

cdr3_aa: CASSYYQSIQETQYF
cdr3_nt: TGCGCCAGCAGTTATTATCAAAGTATTCAAGAGACCCAGTACTTC
cdr3_length: 15
clone_size: few
j_call: TRBJ2-5
d_call: .
v_call: TRBV5-1

cdr3_aa: CASGKGAGYEQYF
cdr3_nt: TGTGCCAGCGGAAAGGGGGCGGGCTACGAGCAGTACTTC
cdr3_length: 13
clone_size: few
j_call: TRBJ2-7
d_call: TRBD1
v_call: TRBV12-3/TRBV12-4

cdr3_aa: CASSLVSLQETQYF
cdr3_nt: TGTGCCAGCAGCTTAGTCAGCCTACAAGAGACCCAGTACTTC
cdr3_length: 14
clone_size: many
j_call: TRBJ2-5
d_call: .
v_call: TRBV7-9

cdr3_aa: CASSITVQGWNTEAFF
cdr3_nt: TGTGCCAGTAGTATAACGGTGCAGGGGTGGAACACTGAAGCTTTCTTT
cdr3_length: 16
clone_size: few
j_call: TRBJ1-1
d_call: .
v_call: TRBV19

cdr3_aa: CASSPKQGWNEQFF
cdr3_nt: TGTGCCAGCAGCCCCAAGCAAGGTTGGAATGAGCAGTTCTTC
cdr3_length: 14
clone_size: .
j_call: TRBJ2-1
d_call: .
v_call: TRBV11-1

cdr3_aa: CATSDFGETQYF
cdr3_nt: TGTGCCACCAGTGATTTCGGGGAGACCCAGTACTTC
cdr3_length: 12
clone_size: .
j_call: TRBJ2-5
d_call: .
v_call: TRBV24-1

cdr3_aa: CASSSQPQFF
cdr3_nt: TGTGCCAGCAGTTCCCAACCCCAGTTCTTC
cdr3_length: 10
clone_size: many
j_call: TRBJ2-1
d_call: .
v_call: TRBV6-6

cdr3_aa: CASSQVYGSTDTQYF
cdr3_nt: TGCGCCAGCAGCCAAGTTTACGGAAGCACAGATACGCAGTATTTT
cdr3_length: 15
clone_size: few
j_call: TRBJ2-3
d_call: .
v_call: TRBV4-1